The 16 T cell receptor beta chains below all came from one sample that was sequenced in a study of shared clonotypes between healthy human individuals. Libraries were prepared by immunoSEQ multiplex PCR; TCRdb keeps only in-frame clonotypes and omits some of them. The repertoire holds some 360,000 clones, with roughly 80% as singletons. The sample taken for sequencing was memory CD4+ T cells sorted from blood. Subset meaning: CD45RA-negative fraction. Receptor source: a man aged 25-45 years in good health.

V gene TRBV5-1 combines with J gene TRBJ1-1, with TRBD1 identical over 7 bases. This CDR3 comprises 14 residues. Germline lookup yields CDR1 SGHRS and CDR2 YFSETQ. V was pared by 5 bases and J by 6 bases, with 10 bases of the junction left unmatched. In DNA, the CDR3 is TGCGCCAGCAGAGACCAACGAGGGGGCCCTGAAGCTTTCTTT. Its protein product is CASRDQRGGPEAFF.

The chain recombines TRBV5-1 with TRBJ1-2, with 7 bases matching TRBD1. Germline trimming cut 4 bases from V and 9 bases from J; bases unmatched to any gene: 15. CDR3 length: 15 amino acids. The germline V gene has CDR1 SGHRS and CDR2 YFSETQ. The CDR3 region is CASSEGTVTMHRYTF. In nucleotides, the CDR3 is TGCGCCAGCAGCGAGGGGACAGTGACGATGCACCGCTACACCTTC.

This clone was detected only once. The chain combines TRBV5-4 with TRBJ2-2; the match to TRBD1 covers 10 bases. Germline CDR1 and CDR2: SGHNT and YYREEE (reference sequence). The CDR3 extends over 16 amino acids. V dropped 4 bases and J dropped 7; count of bases not matched to a gene: 10. The CDR3 sequence is CASSLKTGGEDGELFF. CDR3 DNA sequence: TGTGCCAGCAGCCTGAAGACAGGGGGCGAGGACGGGGAGCTGTTTTTT.

The V call is TRBV7-9, the J call TRBJ1-5; D might be TRBD1 (6 bases). Germline loops: CDR1 SEHNR, CDR2 FQNEAQ (reference sequence). CDR3 length equals 14 residues. Trimming left V 0 bases short and J 4 bases short, with 7 bases between. The CDR3 region is CASSLAGANQPQHF. The CDR3 DNA follows: TGTGCCAGCAGCTTAGCGGGGGCTAATCAGCCCCAGCATTTT.

In this sample, this clone turned up a few times. V and J are TRBV7-2 and TRBJ1-5, with unresolved D. The V gene's germline CDR1 is SGHTA and CDR2 FQGNSA. V lost 1 base and J 0 bases, leaving 16 bases between the germline ends. The length of the CDR3 is 18 residues. DNA for the CDR3: TGTGCCAGCAGCTTAGATGGTCCCGGCTCCAATAGCAATCAGCCCCAGCATTTT. Its translation is CASSLDGPGSNSNQPQHF.

The rearrangement joins TRBV6-5 to TRBJ2-7; TRBD2 might be the D (6 bases). The CDR3 runs to 14 residues. The germline V gene encodes CDR1 MNHEY and CDR2 SVGAGI. Trimming removed 4 bases at V and 3 bases at J, with 13 bases between. The CDR3 sequence is CASSFTEGSYEQYF. Here the CDR3 DNA reads TGTGCCAGCAGTTTTACGGAGGGGAGCTACGAGCAGTACTTC.

The V and J genes are TRBV9 and TRBJ1-4; no clear D gene. Per the germline V gene, CDR1 is SGDLS and CDR2 is YYNGEE. This CDR3 comprises 15 residues. Trimming removed 4 bases at V and 4 bases at J, with 14 bases between. The CDR3 DNA reads TGTGCCAGCAGCTCCGGAGGCAGATATAATGAAAAACTGTTTTTT. It is translated as CASSSGGRYNEKLFF.

The chain joins TRBV9 to TRBJ2-7; 11 nucleotides align to TRBD1. The CDR3 totals 13 residues. Germline CDR1 reads SGDLS; CDR2 reads YYNGEE. J lost 6 bases, V lost 4 bases, and 3 bases had no gene match. This chain's CDR3 is CASSRTGGGEQYF. The CDR3 DNA reads TGTGCCAGCAGCCGGACAGGGGGCGGCGAGCAGTACTTC.

The rearrangement uses TRBV7-7 and TRBJ2-5; a possible D gene is TRBD1 (5 bases). This CDR3 comprises 15 residues. The ends were cut back, 1 base at V and 3 bases at J, with 12 bases in the middle. CDR1 is SSHAT and CDR2 is FNYEAQ in the germline V gene (reference sequence). DNA for the CDR3: TGTGCCAGCAGCTTAGAGGGCTCGACAGAAGAGACCCAGTACTTC. Its protein is CASSLEGSTEETQYF.

A note on this clone: This CDR3 is also generated by other DNA sequences in the sample. This chain links TRBV5-1 with TRBJ2-6; possibly TRBD1 for D (5 bases). Deletions cut 4 bases from V and 1 base from J, with 9 bases between. CDR3 length: 15 amino acids. Germline CDR1 and CDR2: SGHRS and YFSETQ. The CDR3 DNA follows: TGCGCCAGCAGCCCGACAGATTCTGGGGCCAACGTCCTGACTTTC. Protein: CASSPTDSGANVLTF.

The chain recombines TRBV7-2 with TRBJ2-7; TRBD1 agrees at 10 bases. The CDR3 covers 16 residues. Germline assignment: CDR1 SGHTA and CDR2 FQGNSA. The V gene end was trimmed by 5 bases and the J gene end by 4 bases; junction bases not matched to a gene: 11. The CDR3: CASSHYPGQGQYEQYF. In DNA, the CDR3 is TGTGCCAGCAGCCACTACCCGGGACAGGGGCAGTACGAGCAGTACTTC.

This clone was observed a single time. This chain connects TRBV28 to TRBJ1-5; TRBD1 aligns across 10 bases. The CDR3 runs to 15 residues. The V gene end was trimmed by 6 bases and the J gene end by 4 bases; junction bases not matched to a gene: 6. Germline lookup yields CDR1 MDHEN and CDR2 SYDVKM. The chain's CDR3 is CASSLPGQGNQPQHF. As DNA, the CDR3 is TGTGCCAGCAGCCTTCCGGGACAGGGGAATCAGCCCCAGCATTTT.

The rearrangement links TRBV28 to TRBJ1-1; no clear D. From germline, CDR1 is MDHEN and CDR2 SYDVKM. The CDR3 runs to 14 residues. V was trimmed by 7 bases and J by 0 bases, leaving 12 bases between them. CDR3 in amino acids: CASILRTVNTEAFF. In DNA form, the CDR3 reads TGTGCCAGCATCCTGAGGACGGTGAACACTGAAGCTTTCTTT. The complete variable domain, with remaining parts taken from reference TRBV28 and TRBJ1-1, reads DVKVTQSSRYLVKRTGEKVFLECVQDMDHENMFWYRQDPGLGLRLIYFSYDVKMKEKGDIPEGYSVSREKKERFSLILESASTNQTSMYLCASILRTVNTEAFFGQGTRLTVV.

This clone was detected many times. The rearrangement uses TRBV4-1 and TRBJ2-3; D may be TRBD1 (5 bases). This CDR3 contains 14 residues. Germline values: CDR1 MGHRA, CDR2 YSYEKL. V lost 2 bases and J lost 4, with 10 bases in between. CDR3 sequence reads: CASSQIGRADTQYF. CDR3 nucleotides: TGCGCCAGCAGCCAAATCGGCAGGGCAGATACGCAGTATTTT.

The chain links TRBV7-6 to TRBJ1-2, with D tentatively TRBD1 (5 bases). CDR3 length: 13 amino acids. The germline V and J ends were trimmed by 5 bases and 8 bases, with 15 bases remaining between them. Germline assignment: CDR1 SGHVS and CDR2 FNYEAQ. CDR3 bases: TGTGCCAGCAGCGCCGTGGTGGGGGACGGCTACACCTTC. Translated: CASSAVVGDGYTF.

This chain links TRBV18 with TRBJ2-5; 8 nucleotides match TRBD1. The CDR3 spans 15 residues. Unmatched junction bases numbered 5, after V lost 3 bases and J lost 2 bases. Germline assignment: CDR1 KGHSH and CDR2 LQKENI. The CDR3 DNA reads TGTGCCAGCTCACCGCCGGGACAGGCACAAGAGACCCAGTACTTC. Its protein is CASSPPGQAQETQYF.